One and the same sample provided the 26 T cell receptor beta chains below, sequenced in a study of T-cell reconstitution after alpha-beta-depleted transplantation in children. Unique molecular identifiers were used to barcode this TCRbeta library. Each CDR3 protein gets one entry after TCRdb re-called the PCR reads with MiXCR. The sample carries almost 500,000 distinct CDR3 sequences, about an eighth recorded once. The sequencing used PBMCs from the stem cell graft donor, collected from the stem cell graft. The receptors come from a human donor who donated a stem cell graft to a child with combined immunodeficiency.

This clonotype has a count of ten or more. This chain links TRBV7-2 with TRBJ2-3, with 10 bases lining up with TRBD1. This CDR3 contains 15 residues. Trimming at V came to 5 bases and at J to 2 bases, leaving 4 bases not matched to a gene. Germline assignment: CDR1 SGHTA and CDR2 FQGNSA. In nucleotides, the CDR3 is TGTGCCAGCAGCCCAGGGACAGGGGTCACAGATACGCAGTATTTT. It yields the protein CASSPGTGVTDTQYF.

The chain couples TRBV12-5 to TRBJ2-2; no clear D. CDR1 is LGHNT and CDR2 is FRNRAP in the germline V gene. This CDR3 has 15 residues. The V end lost 6 bases, the J end lost 0 bases, and 11 bases lay between the germline ends. The chain's CDR3 is CASGAGHSNTGELFF. The CDR3 coding sequence is TGTGCTAGTGGCGCTGGGCACTCGAACACCGGGGAGCTGTTTTTT. Drawing the rest from reference TRBV12-5 and TRBJ2-2, the complete variable domain is DARVTQTPRHKVTEMGQEVTMRCQPILGHNTVFWYRQTMMQGLELLAYFRNRAPLDDSGMPKDRFSAEMPDATLATLKIQPSEPRDSAVYFCASGAGHSNTGELFFGEGSRLTVL.

The sample holds a few counts of this clonotype. This chain links TRBV24-1 with TRBJ2-3; 10 bases are a match to TRBD2. Per germline, CDR1 KGHDR and CDR2 SFDVKD. V dropped 0 bases and J dropped 1; count of bases not matched to a gene: 6. There are 18 residues in the CDR3. The CDR3, as DNA: TGTGCCACCAGTGATTTGCCCATCGGACTAGCGGGCACAGATACGCAGTATTTT. This translates into CATSDLPIGLAGTDTQYF.

The chain links TRBV20-1 to TRBJ2-3; 7 positions agree with TRBD2. Trimming at V came to 0 bases and at J to 4 bases, leaving 7 bases not matched to a gene. The CDR3 runs to 15 residues. Germline values: CDR1 DFQATT, CDR2 SNEGSKA (reference sequence). CDR3 loop: CSARDSRERADTQYF. The CDR3 nucleotides are TGCAGTGCTAGAGATTCGCGGGAGCGGGCAGATACGCAGTATTTT.

This clonotype was seen many times. The chain employs TRBV7-2 and TRBJ2-1; no definite D call. The V end lost 1 base, the J end lost 2 bases, and 6 bases lay between the germline ends. Germline CDR1 is SGHTA and CDR2 is FQGNSA. The CDR3 sequence is 14 residues long. The CDR3 loop reads CASSLDPPYNEQFF. The CDR3 DNA reads TGTGCCAGCAGCTTAGATCCCCCCTACAATGAGCAGTTCTTC.

This clonotype was counted many times. The CDR3 sequence: CASSVGGRTEAFF. For the CDR3, the DNA is TGTGCCAGCAGCGTAGGGGGACGGACAGAAGCTTTCTTT. The chain employs TRBV9 and TRBJ1-1, with D possibly TRBD1 on 5 matching bases. Trimming took off 0 bases at V and 8 bases at J, with 11 bases between the two ends. Germline V gives CDR1 SGDLS, CDR2 YYNGEE. This CDR3 region has 13 residues.

This clonotype has just a few counts. V usage is TRBV15 and J usage is TRBJ2-1, with 11 positions matching TRBD1. With V trimmed by 7 bases and J by 1 base, 6 bases remained unmatched. Germline CDR1 reads LNHNV; CDR2 reads YYDKDF (reference sequence). This CDR3 spans 16 amino acids. DNA for the CDR3: TGTGCCACCATGATAAGGGACAGGGGGTCCTACAATGAGCAGTTCTTC. Translating it yields CATMIRDRGSYNEQFF.

The sample holds many counts of this clonotype. The chain is built from TRBV12-3 or TRBV12-4 and TRBJ2-1; TRBD2 matches 7 bases. The CDR3 covers 15 residues. Unmatched junction bases numbered 2, after V lost 3 bases and J lost 0 bases. The CDR3 loop is CASSFGGGSYNEQFF. The CDR3 DNA reads TGTGCCAGCAGTTTTGGCGGGGGCTCCTACAATGAGCAGTTCTTC.

This clonotype was seen more than once but under ten times. The V and J genes are TRBV12-3 or TRBV12-4 and TRBJ2-1; 10 bases agree with TRBD2. V lost 6 bases to trimming and J lost 9 bases; unmatched junction nucleotides: 8. The CDR3 length is 14 residues. CDR3 in DNA: TGTGCCAGCAGCCAAGCGGGAGGGCCGTTTGAGCAGTTCTTC. It translates to CASSQAGGPFEQFF.

This clonotype was detected a few times. This rearrangement joins TRBV18 to TRBJ1-5, with D maybe TRBD1 (5 bases). The CDR3 totals 17 residues. Germline CDR1 is KGHSH and CDR2 is LQKENI. V was pared by 2 bases and J by 0 bases, with 14 bases between. This CDR3 is CASSPSGGGDSNQPQHF. The CDR3 nucleotides are TGTGCCAGCTCACCAAGCGGGGGTGGGGATAGCAATCAGCCCCAGCATTTT.

At least ten counts were recorded for this clonotype. The chain couples TRBV10-3 to TRBJ2-2, with 7 bases identical to TRBD1. Per germline, CDR1 ENHRY and CDR2 SYGVKD. V lost 0 bases and J lost 7; bases outside the gene matches: 11. The CDR3 has 17 residues. The CDR3 bases are TGTGCCATCAGTGAGTCGGGAACGACAGGGTCGGACGGGGAGCTGTTTTTT. Protein product: CAISESGTTGSDGELFF.

The rearrangement links TRBV7-8 to TRBJ2-5, with TRBD2 matching 14 bases. Germline loops: CDR1 SGHVS, CDR2 FQNEAQ. The J segment lost 6 bases and the V segment lost 5 bases, leaving 8 bases of the junction unmatched. The CDR3 length is 16 residues. The CDR3 DNA reads TGTGCCAGCAGCCCGAGGACTAGCGGGGGGTTAAAGACCCAGTACTTC. This gives the protein CASSPRTSGGLKTQYF.

The chain has TRBV7-2 and TRBJ2-7, with D possibly TRBD2 on 7 matching bases. Germline V lookup: CDR1 SGHTA, CDR2 FQGNSA. V was pared by 1 base and J by 3 bases, with 16 bases between. The length of the CDR3 is 16 residues. This chain's CDR3 is CASSLEGGGLFYEQYF. CDR3 nucleotides: TGTGCCAGCAGCTTAGAGGGGGGGGGTTTATTCTACGAGCAGTACTTC.

The chain joins TRBV15 to TRBJ2-3, with 8 bases lining up with TRBD2. This CDR3 has 16 residues. Germline V gives CDR1 LNHNV, CDR2 YYDKDF (reference sequence). Trimming took 5 bases from V and 4 from J; bases not matched to a gene: 11. As DNA, the CDR3 is TGTGCCACCAGCGGGTTAGCGGGAACCCTCCCAGATACGCAGTATTTT. This encodes CATSGLAGTLPDTQYF.

The chain is built from TRBV27 and TRBJ2-7; D possibly corresponds to TRBD2 (6 bases). The CDR3 is 14 residues long. V was pared by 3 bases and J by 6 bases, with 15 bases between. Per the germline V gene, CDR1 is MNHEY and CDR2 is SMNVEV (reference sequence). The chain's CDR3 is CASSLPGLPLEQYF. DNA for the CDR3: TGTGCCAGCAGTTTGCCGGGACTTCCTCTCGAGCAGTACTTC.

This clonotype was counted only a few times. The J gene is TRBJ2-3, the V gene TRBV7-2; D call uncertain. V was cut by 10 bases and J by 0 bases, with 14 bases left in between. The CDR3 spans 14 residues. Germline CDR1 reads SGHTA; CDR2 reads FQGNSA. CDR3 residues: CATSPESSTDTQYF. The CDR3 nucleotides are TGTGCCACCTCACCGGAGTCTAGCACAGATACGCAGTATTTT.

This clonotype was seen at least ten times. The chain combines TRBV4-3 with TRBJ1-1, with 10 bases fitting TRBD1. The CDR3 totals 14 residues. Germline V lookup: CDR1 LGHNA, CDR2 YSLEER. V dropped 3 bases and J dropped 4; count of bases not matched to a gene: 2. The CDR3: CASSQDRGVTEAFF. The DNA for the CDR3 is TGCGCCAGCAGCCAGGACAGGGGGGTCACTGAAGCTTTCTTT.

This clonotype was recorded a few times. The chain recombines TRBV6-1 with TRBJ2-7; no clear D gene. The CDR3 runs to 17 residues. Looked up from germline, CDR1 is MNHNS and CDR2 is SASEGT. The V gene lost 4 bases and the J gene lost 3 bases, with 22 bases spanning the gap. The CDR3 sequence is CASSVLPFPSAYYEQYF. The CDR3 bases are TGTGCCAGCAGTGTCCTCCCCTTCCCGAGCGCGTACTACGAGCAGTACTTC.

The chain is built from TRBV6-6 and TRBJ2-4, with D hard to call. Germline CDR1 reads MNHNY; CDR2 reads SVGAGI (reference sequence). V lost 0 bases and J 8 bases, leaving 8 bases between the germline ends. The CDR3 loop spans 13 amino acids. CDR3 amino acids: CASSYSTQDIQYF. CDR3 coding DNA: TGTGCCAGCAGTTACTCGACACAAGACATTCAGTACTTC.

This clonotype was picked up many times. The V and J genes are TRBV20-1 and TRBJ2-1; TRBD2 matches 10 bases. The V gene's germline CDR1 is DFQATT and CDR2 SNEGSKA (reference sequence). Trimming at V came to 0 bases and at J to 8 bases, leaving 7 bases not matched to a gene. The length of the CDR3 is 15 residues. The CDR3 region has the DNA TGCAGTGCTAGAGACCCGCTAGCGGGGGTCTATGAGCAGTTCTTC. Protein product: CSARDPLAGVYEQFF.

This clonotype came up many times. The chain links TRBV7-2 to TRBJ2-7, with a possible D match to TRBD1 (6 bases). The germline CDR1 and CDR2 sequences are SGHTA and FQGNSA. Trimming took off 5 bases at V and 1 base at J, with 9 bases between the two ends. The CDR3 runs 13 residues. CDR3 residues: CASSRDNSYEQYF. DNA for the CDR3: TGTGCCAGCAGCAGGGACAATTCCTACGAGCAGTACTTC.

This clonotype was seen many times. The J gene is TRBJ1-1, the V gene TRBV5-1; D unresolved. The V end was cut by 4 bases, the J end by 4 bases, with 20 bases between. The CDR3 loop spans 16 amino acids. The germline CDR1 and CDR2 sequences are SGHRS and YFSETQ. CDR3 sequence (DNA): TGCGCCAGCAGCGAAGTCCCAGTCTCCGTATCCACTGAAGCTTTCTTT. Translation: CASSEVPVSVSTEAFF.

V is TRBV5-1 and J is TRBJ2-1; 10 bases align to TRBD1. J lost 5 bases, V lost 0 bases, and 5 bases had no gene match. Germline CDR1 SGHRS, CDR2 YFSETQ. The CDR3 runs to 16 residues. The CDR3, as DNA: TGCGCCAGCAGCTTGGAGACAGGGGGCGAAAACAATGAGCAGTTCTTC. Its protein product is CASSLETGGENNEQFF.

The chain is built from TRBV7-2 and TRBJ2-3; D is unresolved. V dropped 2 bases and J dropped 1 base, with 13 bases sitting between them. Germline loops: CDR1 SGHTA, CDR2 FQGNSA. This CDR3 has 16 residues. The CDR3 loop reads CASSLWPQVGTDTQYF. The CDR3 DNA sequence: TGTGCCAGCAGCTTATGGCCTCAGGTTGGCACAGATACGCAGTATTTT.

This clonotype was detected ten times or more. V and J are TRBV6-5 and TRBJ1-5; 10 bases agree with TRBD1. The germline gives CDR1 MNHEY, CDR2 SVGAGI. The CDR3 loop spans 14 amino acids. The V and J ends lost 6 bases and 6 bases, in that order; junction bases with no gene match: 5. CDR3 in DNA: TGTGCCAGCAGGGCAGGACAGGGGGTTCAGCCCCAGCATTTT. It is translated as CASRAGQGVQPQHF.

This clonotype was observed a handful of times. V and J are TRBV4-3 and TRBJ2-1, with a possible D match to TRBD2 (6 bases). There are 13 residues in the CDR3. V was trimmed by 4 bases and J by 9 bases, leaving 13 bases between them. Germline-derived CDR1 and CDR2 are LGHNA and YSLEER. The CDR3 here is CASSLYSGFEQFF. DNA of the CDR3: TGCGCCAGCAGCCTTTATAGCGGCTTTGAGCAGTTCTTC.